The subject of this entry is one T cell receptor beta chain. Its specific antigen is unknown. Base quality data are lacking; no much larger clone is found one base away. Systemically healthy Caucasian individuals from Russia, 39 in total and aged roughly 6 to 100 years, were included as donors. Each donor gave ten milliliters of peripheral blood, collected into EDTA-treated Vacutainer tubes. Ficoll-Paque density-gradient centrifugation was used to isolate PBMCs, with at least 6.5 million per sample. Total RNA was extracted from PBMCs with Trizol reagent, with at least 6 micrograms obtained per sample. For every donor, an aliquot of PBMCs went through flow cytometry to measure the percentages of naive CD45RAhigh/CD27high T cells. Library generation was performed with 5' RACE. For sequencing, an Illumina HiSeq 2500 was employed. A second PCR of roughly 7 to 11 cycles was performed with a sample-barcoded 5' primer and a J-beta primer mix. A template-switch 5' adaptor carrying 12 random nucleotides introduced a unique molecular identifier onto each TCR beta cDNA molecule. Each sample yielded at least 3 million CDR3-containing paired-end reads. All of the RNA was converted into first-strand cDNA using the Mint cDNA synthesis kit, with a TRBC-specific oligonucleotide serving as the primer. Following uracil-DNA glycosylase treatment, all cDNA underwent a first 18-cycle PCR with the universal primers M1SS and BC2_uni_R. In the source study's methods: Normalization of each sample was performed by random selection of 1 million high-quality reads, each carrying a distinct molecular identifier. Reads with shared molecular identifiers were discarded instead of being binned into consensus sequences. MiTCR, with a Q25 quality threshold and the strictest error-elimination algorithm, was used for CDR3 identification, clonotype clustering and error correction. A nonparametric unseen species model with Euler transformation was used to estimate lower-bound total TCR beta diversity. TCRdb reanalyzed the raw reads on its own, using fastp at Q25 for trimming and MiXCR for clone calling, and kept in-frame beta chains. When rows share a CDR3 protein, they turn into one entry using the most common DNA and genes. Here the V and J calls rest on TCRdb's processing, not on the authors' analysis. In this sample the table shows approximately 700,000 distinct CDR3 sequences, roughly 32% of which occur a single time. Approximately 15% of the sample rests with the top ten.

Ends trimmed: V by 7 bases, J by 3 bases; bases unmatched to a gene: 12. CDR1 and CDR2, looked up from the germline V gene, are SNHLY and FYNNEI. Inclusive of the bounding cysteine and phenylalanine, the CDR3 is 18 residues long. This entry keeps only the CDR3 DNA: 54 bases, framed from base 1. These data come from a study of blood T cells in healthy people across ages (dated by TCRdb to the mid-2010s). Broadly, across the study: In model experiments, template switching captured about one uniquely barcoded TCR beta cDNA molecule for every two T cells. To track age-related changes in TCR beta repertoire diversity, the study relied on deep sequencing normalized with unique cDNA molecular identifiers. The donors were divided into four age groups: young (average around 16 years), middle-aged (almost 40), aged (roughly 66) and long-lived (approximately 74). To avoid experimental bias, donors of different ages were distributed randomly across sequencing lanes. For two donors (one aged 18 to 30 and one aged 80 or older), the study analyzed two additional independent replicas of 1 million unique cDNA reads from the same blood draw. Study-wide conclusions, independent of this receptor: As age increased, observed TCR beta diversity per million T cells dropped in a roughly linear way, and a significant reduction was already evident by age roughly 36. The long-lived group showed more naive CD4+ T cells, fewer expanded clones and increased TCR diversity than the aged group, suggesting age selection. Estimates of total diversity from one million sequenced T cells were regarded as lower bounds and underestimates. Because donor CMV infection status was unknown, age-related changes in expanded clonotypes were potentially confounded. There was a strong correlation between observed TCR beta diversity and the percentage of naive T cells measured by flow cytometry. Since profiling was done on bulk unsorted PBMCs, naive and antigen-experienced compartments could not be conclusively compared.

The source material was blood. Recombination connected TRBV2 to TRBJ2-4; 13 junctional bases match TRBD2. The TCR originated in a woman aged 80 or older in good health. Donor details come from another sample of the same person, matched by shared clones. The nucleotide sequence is TGTGCCAGCATACCCGGACTAGCGGGGGAGAGGAGCAAAAACATTCAGTACTTC. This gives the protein CASIPGLAGERSKNIQYF.